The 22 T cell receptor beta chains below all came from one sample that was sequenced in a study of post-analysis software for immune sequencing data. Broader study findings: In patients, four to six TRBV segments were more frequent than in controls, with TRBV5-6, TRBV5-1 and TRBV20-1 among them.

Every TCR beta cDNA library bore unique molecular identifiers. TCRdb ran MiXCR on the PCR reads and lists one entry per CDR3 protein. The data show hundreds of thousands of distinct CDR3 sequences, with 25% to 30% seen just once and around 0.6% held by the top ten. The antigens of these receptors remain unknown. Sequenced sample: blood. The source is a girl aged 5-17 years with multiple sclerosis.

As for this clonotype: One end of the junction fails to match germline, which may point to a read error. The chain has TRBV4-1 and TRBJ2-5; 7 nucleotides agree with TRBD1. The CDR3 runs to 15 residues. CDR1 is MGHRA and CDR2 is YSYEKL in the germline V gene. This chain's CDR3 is CASSRSVGQRETQDF. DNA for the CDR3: TGCGCCAGCAGCCGTAGCGTGGGACAGCGAGAGACCCAGGACTTC.

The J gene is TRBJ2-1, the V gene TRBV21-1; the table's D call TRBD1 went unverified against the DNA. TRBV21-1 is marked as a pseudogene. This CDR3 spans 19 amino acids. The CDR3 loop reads CASSPGGTGGPSSYNEQFF. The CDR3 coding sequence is TGTGCCAGCAGCCCGGGCGGGACAGGTGGGCCAAGCTCCTACAATGAGCAGTTCTTC.

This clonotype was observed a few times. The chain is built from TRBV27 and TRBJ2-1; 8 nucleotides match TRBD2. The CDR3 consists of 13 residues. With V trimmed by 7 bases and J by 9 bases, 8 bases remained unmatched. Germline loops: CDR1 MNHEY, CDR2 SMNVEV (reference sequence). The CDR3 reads CASTIGRGAEQFF. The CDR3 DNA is TGTGCCAGCACCATCGGGAGGGGGGCTGAGCAGTTCTTC.

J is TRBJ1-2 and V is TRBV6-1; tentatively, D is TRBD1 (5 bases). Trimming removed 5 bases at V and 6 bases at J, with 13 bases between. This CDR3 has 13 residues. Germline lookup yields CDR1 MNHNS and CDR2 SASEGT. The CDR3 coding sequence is TGTGCCAGCAGTCGGGACCGTCTGGATGGCTACACCTTC. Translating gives CASSRDRLDGYTF.

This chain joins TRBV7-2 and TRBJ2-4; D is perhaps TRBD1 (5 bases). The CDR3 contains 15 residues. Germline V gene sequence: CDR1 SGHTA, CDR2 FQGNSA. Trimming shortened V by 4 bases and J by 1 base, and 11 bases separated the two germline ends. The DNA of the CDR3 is TGTGCCAGCAGCTGGGAAGGGGTGGCCAAAAACATTCAGTACTTC. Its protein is CASSWEGVAKNIQYF.

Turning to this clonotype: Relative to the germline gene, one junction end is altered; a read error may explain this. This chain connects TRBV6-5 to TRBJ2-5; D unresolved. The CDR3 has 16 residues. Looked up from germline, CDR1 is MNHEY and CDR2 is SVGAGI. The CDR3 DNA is TGTGCCAGCAGTTACTCGCAGGCTACTTCCCAAGAGGCCCAGTACTTC. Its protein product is CASSYSQATSQEAQYF.

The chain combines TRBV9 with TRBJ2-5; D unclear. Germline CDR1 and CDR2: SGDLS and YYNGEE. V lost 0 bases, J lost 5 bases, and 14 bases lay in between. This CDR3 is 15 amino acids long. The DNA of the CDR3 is TGTGCCAGCAGCGTAGGAATACCCGTAGTCGAGACCCAGTACTTC. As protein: CASSVGIPVVETQYF.

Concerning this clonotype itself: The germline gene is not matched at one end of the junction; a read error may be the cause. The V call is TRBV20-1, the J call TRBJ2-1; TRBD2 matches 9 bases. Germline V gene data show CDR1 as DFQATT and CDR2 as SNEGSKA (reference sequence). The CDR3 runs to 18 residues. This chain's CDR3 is CGARVGSGGGALINEQFF. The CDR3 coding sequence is TGCGGTGCTAGAGTCGGGTCTGGCGGGGGGGCCCTCATCAATGAGCAGTTCTTC.

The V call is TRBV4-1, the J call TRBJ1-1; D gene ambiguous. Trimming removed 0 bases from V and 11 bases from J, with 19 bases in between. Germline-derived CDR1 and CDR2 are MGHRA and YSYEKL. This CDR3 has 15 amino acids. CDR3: CASSQEGNYSPYAFF. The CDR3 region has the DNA TGCGCCAGCAGCCAAGAGGGAAACTATTCCCCCTATGCTTTCTTT.

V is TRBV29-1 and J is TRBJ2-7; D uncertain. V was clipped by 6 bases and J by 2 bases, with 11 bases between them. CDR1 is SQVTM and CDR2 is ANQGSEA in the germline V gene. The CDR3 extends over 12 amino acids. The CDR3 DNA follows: TGCAGCGTGGCCACTGATACCTACGAGCAGTACTTC. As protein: CSVATDTYEQYF.

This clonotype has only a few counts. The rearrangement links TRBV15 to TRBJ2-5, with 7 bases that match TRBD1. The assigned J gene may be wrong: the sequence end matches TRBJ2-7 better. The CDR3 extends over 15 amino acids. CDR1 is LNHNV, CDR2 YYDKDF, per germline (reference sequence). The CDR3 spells CATSRDLTGSGEQYF. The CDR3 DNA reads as TGTGCCACCAGCAGAGATTTGACAGGGAGTGGCGAGCAGTACTTC.

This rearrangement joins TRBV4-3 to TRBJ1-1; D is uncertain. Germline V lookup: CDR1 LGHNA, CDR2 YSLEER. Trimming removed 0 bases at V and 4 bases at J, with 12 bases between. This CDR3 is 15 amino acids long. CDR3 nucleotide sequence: TGCGCCAGCAGCCAAGATACTGGTGGGGTCACTGAAGCTTTCTTT. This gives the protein CASSQDTGGVTEAFF.

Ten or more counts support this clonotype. For the CDR3, the DNA is TGTGCCAGCAGCTTAGGCCCCAGGGGTGGGAGGACAGATACGCAGTATTTT. Its translation is CASSLGPRGGRTDTQYF. The chain carries TRBV7-2 and TRBJ2-3, with D possibly called TRBD1 or TRBD2 (6 bases each). CDR1 is SGHTA and CDR2 is FQGNSA in the germline V gene. This CDR3 region has 17 residues. Between the trimmed V and J ends, which lost 1 base and 3 bases, there was a span of 17 bases.

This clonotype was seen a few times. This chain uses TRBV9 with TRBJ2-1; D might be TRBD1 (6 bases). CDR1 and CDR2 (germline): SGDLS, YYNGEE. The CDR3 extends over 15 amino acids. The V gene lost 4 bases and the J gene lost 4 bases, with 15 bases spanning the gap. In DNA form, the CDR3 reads TGTGCCAGCAGCCCGACCTTAGGGGGTTACAATGAGCAGTTCTTC. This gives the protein CASSPTLGGYNEQFF.

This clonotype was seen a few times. The DNA for the CDR3 is TGTGCCAGCAGTCCGAGACGACAGGGCCTGAATTCACCCCTCCACTTT. It yields the protein CASSPRRQGLNSPLHF. The J gene is TRBJ1-6, the V gene TRBV6-6; 7 bases agree with TRBD1. Trimming took 5 bases from V and 7 from J; bases not matched to a gene: 11. Germline V gene lookup returns CDR1 MNHNY and CDR2 SVGAGI (reference sequence). This CDR3 comprises 16 residues.

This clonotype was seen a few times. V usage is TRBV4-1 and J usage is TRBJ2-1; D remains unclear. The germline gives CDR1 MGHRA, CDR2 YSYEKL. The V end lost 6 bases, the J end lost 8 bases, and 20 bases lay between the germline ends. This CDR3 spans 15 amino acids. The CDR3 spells CASRDLDRSRDEQFF. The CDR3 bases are TGCGCCAGCAGGGACCTCGATAGGTCCCGGGATGAGCAGTTCTTC.

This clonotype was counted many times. The CDR3 region is CASSNRRGNEQFF. CDR3 coding DNA: TGCGCCAGCAGCAATCGCCGAGGGAATGAGCAGTTCTTC. The chain is built from TRBV4-3 and TRBJ2-1; D possibly corresponds to TRBD2 (5 bases). CDR3 length equals 13 residues. Germline-derived CDR1 and CDR2 are LGHNA and YSLEER. V shed 5 bases and J shed 7 bases, with 12 bases lying between them.

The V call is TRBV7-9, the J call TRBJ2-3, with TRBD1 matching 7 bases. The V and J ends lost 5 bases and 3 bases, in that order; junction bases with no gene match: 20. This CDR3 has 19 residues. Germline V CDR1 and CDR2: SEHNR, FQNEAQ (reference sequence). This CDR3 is CASSPVVDRQGIPTDTQYF. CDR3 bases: TGTGCCAGCAGCCCGGTTGTCGACCGACAGGGAATCCCGACAGATACGCAGTATTTT. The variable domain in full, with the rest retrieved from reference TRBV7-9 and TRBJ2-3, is DTGVSQNPRHKITKRGQNVTFRCDPISEHNRLYWYRQTLGQGPEFLTYFQNEAQLEKSRLLSDRFSAERPKGSFSTLEIQRTEQGDSAMYLCASSPVVDRQGIPTDTQYFGPGTRLTVL.

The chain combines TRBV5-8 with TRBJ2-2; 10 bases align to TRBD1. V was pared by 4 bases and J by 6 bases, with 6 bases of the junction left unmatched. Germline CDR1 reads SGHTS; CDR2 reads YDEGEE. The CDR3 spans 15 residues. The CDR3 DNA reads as TGTGCCAGCAGCGCTGACAGGGGGCGAGCCGGGGAGCTGTTTTTT. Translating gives CASSADRGRAGELFF.

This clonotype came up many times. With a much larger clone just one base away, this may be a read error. This CDR3 reads CSVSSRGGANVRTF. Written as DNA, the CDR3 is TGCAGCGTTAGTTCCCGTGGAGGGGCCAACGTCCGGACTTTC. The chain uses TRBV29-1 and TRBJ2-6; D is perhaps TRBD2 (6 bases). Germline V lookup: CDR1 SQVTM, CDR2 ANQGSEA. The CDR3 is made up of 14 amino acids.

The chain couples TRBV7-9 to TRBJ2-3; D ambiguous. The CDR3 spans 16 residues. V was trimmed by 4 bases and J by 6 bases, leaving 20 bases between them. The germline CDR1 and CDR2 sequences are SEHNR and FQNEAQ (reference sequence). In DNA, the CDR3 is TGTGCCAGCAGCTCACCCCGTTCGGCTGGAGCCGATACGCAGTATTTT. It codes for CASSSPRSAGADTQYF.

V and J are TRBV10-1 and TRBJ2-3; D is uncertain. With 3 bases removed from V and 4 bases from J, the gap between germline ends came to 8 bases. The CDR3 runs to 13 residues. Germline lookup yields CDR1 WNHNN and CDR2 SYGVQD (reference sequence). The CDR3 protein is CASSDPVPDTQYF. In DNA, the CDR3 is TGCGCCAGCAGTGACCCTGTCCCAGATACGCAGTATTTT.